This T cell receptor beta chain emerged from a study of blood T cell repertoires in COVID-19. Study in general: COVID-19 samples collected from the United States, Italy and Spain covered acute and convalescent phases. In each case, the material was cDNA or gDNA derived from T cells, B-cell-depleted T cells, or PBMCs.

The V gene's germline CDR1 is MNHEY and CDR2 SVGAGI. Trimming took off 5 bases at V and 2 bases at J, with 15 bases between the two ends. The CDR3 runs 15 residues. Per the original methods: The authors estimated nucleated cell counts from reference gene primer amplification. This table comes from immunoSEQ multiplex PCR, and its TCRdb copy is limited to in-frame clones, with some not included. That table supplies the V and J calls and clone size; D and trimming were determined from the DNA. The sample contains approximately 200,000 clones, 88% of which appear only once. The V call is TRBV6-5, the J call TRBJ1-2, with a tentative D call TRBD1 (6 bases). The receptor comes from a man aged 18 to 35 with active or convalescent COVID-19. The specimen sequenced was peripheral blood. CDR3 loop: CASSPTLTGNYGYTF. The CDR3 DNA sequence: TGTGCCAGCAGTCCCACCTTAACAGGGAACTATGGCTACACCTTC.